The T cell receptor beta chain under discussion was sequenced for a study of vaccination and CD4 T cells after COVID-19. Study context: Taking of post-vaccine samples occurred a median approximately 70 days after dose two (range 14 to 241). General observations from the study: The median count of SARS-CoV-2-reactive clonotypes rose from 21 to 38, not significantly.

Germline V gene sequence: CDR1 SGHVS, CDR2 FQNEAQ. CDR3 length equals 17 residues. The V segment lost 5 bases and the J segment 0 bases; nucleotides outside the gene matches: 8. The treatment was: approximately 10-day PBMC culture with coronavirus spike peptide pools or control peptides (ViraFEST assay). For ViraFEST, peptide pools expanded antigen-specific T cells, after which the TCRs were sequenced. This clonotype appeared a few times. Its cognate antigen is unknown. Researchers used the Oncomine TCR Beta short-read assay to sequence DNA from cultured CD4+ T cells. TCRdb reprocessed the PCR reads via MiXCR and lists one record per CDR3 protein. The sample shows about 21,000 distinct CDR3 sequences, approximately 48% of them seen only once.

This sample comprised CD4+ T cells from blood, cultured in vitro, obtained before SARS-CoV-2 vaccination. This receptor was identified in a human donor who received a COVID-19 vaccine. V is TRBV7-8 and J is TRBJ2-5; TRBD2 agrees at 11 bases. The DNA of the CDR3 is TGTGCCAGCAGCCCTCTTCGACTAGCGGGGTACCAAGAGACCCAGTACTTC. It codes for CASSPLRLAGYQETQYF.